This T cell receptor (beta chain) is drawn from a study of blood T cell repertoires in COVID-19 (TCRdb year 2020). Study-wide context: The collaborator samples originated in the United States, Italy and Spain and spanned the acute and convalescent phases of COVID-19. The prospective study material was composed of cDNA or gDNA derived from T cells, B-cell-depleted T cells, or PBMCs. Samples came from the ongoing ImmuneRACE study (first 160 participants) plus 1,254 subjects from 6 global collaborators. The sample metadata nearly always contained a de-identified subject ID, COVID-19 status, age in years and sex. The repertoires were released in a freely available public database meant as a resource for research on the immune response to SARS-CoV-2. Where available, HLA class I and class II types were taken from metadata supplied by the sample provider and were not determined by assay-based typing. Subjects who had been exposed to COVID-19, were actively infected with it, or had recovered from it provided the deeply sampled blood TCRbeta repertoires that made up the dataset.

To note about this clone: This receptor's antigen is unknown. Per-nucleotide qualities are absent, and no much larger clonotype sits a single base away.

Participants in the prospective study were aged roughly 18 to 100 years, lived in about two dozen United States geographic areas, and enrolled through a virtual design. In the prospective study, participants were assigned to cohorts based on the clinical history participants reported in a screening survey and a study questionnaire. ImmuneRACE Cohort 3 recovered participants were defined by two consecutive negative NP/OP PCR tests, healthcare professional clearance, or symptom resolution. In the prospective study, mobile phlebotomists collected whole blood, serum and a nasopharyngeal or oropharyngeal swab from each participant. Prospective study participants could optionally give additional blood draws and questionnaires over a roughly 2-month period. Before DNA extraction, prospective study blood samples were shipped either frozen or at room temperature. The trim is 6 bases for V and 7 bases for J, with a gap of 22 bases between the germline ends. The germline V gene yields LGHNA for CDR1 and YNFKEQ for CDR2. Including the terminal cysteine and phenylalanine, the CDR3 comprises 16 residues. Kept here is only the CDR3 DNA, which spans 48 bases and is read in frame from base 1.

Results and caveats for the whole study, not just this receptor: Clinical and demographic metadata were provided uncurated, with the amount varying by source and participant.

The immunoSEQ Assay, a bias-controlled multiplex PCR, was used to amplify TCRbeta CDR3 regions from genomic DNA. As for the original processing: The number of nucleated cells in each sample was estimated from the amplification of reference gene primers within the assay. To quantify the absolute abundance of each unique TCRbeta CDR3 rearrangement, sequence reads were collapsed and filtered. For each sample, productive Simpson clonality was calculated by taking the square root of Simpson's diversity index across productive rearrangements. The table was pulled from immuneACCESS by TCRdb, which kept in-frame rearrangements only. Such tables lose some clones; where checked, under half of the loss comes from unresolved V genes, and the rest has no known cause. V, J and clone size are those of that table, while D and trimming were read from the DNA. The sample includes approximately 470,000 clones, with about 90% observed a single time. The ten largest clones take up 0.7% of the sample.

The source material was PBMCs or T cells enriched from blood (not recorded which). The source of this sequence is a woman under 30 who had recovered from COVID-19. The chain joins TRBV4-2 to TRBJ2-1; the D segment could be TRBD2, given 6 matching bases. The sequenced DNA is TGTGCCAGCAGTCCCCTAGGGACTGCCCCAGGGAATGAGCAGTTCTTC. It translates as CASSPLGTAPGNEQFF.